The 6 T cell receptor beta chains listed next were all sequenced from one sample in a study of T-cell memory formation after mild COVID-19. TCRdb re-analysed the 5' RACE reads in MiXCR, keeping a single row per CDR3 protein. Of 400,000 to 550,000 distinct CDR3 sequences in the sample, roughly 25% are singletons; the top ten hold under 15%. The specimen was PBMCs or a T cell subset sorted from them (not recorded which). The receptors shown here come from an adult woman who had mild COVID-19 (a few samples of this study predate the infection). Cell type and time point are not known.

This clonotype was found once. The chain is built from TRBV3-1 and TRBJ2-4; 11 bases line up with TRBD1. J gave up 1 base and V 3 bases, and 14 bases lay outside the gene matches. Germline loops: CDR1 LGHDT, CDR2 YNNKEL (reference sequence). The CDR3 is 20 residues long. This chain's CDR3 is CASSHSPSDGTGGAKNIQYF. The CDR3 DNA sequence: TGTGCCAGCAGCCACAGTCCTTCCGACGGGACAGGGGGGGCCAAAAACATTCAGTACTTC.

J is TRBJ1-6 and V is TRBV10-3; 10 nucleotides agree with TRBD1. The CDR3 sequence is 14 residues long. Germline values: CDR1 ENHRY, CDR2 SYGVKD. Germline trimming cut 5 bases from V and 10 bases from J; bases unmatched to any gene: 5. Here the CDR3 reads CAISLTGGDSPLHF. The CDR3, as DNA: TGTGCCATCAGTCTGACAGGGGGCGACTCACCCCTCCACTTT.

Only a few counts were recorded for this clonotype. The CDR3 region has the DNA TGTGCCAGCAGTTATCTCCTAGCGTCGGATCGGGACGAGCAGTACTTC. This codes for CASSYLLASDRDEQYF. This chain uses TRBV6-2 or TRBV6-3 with TRBJ2-7; a weak D match, TRBD2 (6 bases). Per the germline V gene, CDR1 is MNHEY and CDR2 is SVGEGT. V gave up 3 bases and J gave up 5 bases, with 20 bases separating them. CDR3 length: 16 amino acids.

The J gene is TRBJ2-5, the V gene TRBV24-1; D is unclear. The CDR3 is 13 amino acids. From germline, CDR1 is KGHDR and CDR2 SFDVKD. Trimming took off 6 bases at V and 4 bases at J, with 11 bases between the two ends. For the CDR3, the DNA is TGTGCCACCAGTCTTGACGTTCCAGAGACCCAGTACTTC. It is translated as CATSLDVPETQYF.

This sequence joins TRBV12-3 or TRBV12-4 and TRBJ2-3; 9 bases are shared with TRBD2. V gave up 6 bases and J gave up 0 bases; unmatched junction bases: 16. The CDR3 runs 19 residues. DNA of the CDR3: TGTGCCAGCAGCCACTCATCGATGCGGGAGGGAACTAGCACAGATACGCAGTATTTT. Translated: CASSHSSMREGTSTDTQYF.

This clonotype was detected ten times or more. V is TRBV7-9 and J is TRBJ1-2; D is undetermined. This CDR3 has 13 amino acids. V lost 0 bases and J lost 4, with 6 bases in between. Germline CDR1 SEHNR, CDR2 FQNEAQ (reference sequence). In DNA form, the CDR3 reads TGTGCCAGCAGCTTAGCCGATGGCTATGGCTACACCTTC. Translated: CASSLADGYGYTF.